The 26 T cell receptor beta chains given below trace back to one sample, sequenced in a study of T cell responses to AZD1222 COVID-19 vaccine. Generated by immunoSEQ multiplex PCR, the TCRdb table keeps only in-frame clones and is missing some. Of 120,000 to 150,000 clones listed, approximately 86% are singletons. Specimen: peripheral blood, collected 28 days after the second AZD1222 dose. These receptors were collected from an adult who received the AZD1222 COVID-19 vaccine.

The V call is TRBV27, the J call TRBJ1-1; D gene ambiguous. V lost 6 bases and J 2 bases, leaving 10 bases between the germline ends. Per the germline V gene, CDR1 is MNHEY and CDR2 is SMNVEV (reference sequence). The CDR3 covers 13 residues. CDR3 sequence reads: CASSLQANTEAFF. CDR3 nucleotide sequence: TGTGCCAGCAGCCTCCAGGCCAACACTGAAGCTTTCTTT.

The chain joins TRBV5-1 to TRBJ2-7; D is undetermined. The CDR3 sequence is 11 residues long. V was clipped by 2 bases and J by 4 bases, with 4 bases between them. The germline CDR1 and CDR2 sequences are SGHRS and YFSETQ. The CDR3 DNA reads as TGCGCCAGCAGCTTCGGGTACGAGCAGTACTTC. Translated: CASSFGYEQYF. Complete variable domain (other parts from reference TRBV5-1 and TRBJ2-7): KAGVTQTPRYLIKTRGQQVTLSCSPISGHRSVSWYQQTPGQGLQFLFEYFSETQRNKGNFPGRFSGRQFSNSRSEMNVSTLELGDSALYLCASSFGYEQYFGPGTRLTVT.

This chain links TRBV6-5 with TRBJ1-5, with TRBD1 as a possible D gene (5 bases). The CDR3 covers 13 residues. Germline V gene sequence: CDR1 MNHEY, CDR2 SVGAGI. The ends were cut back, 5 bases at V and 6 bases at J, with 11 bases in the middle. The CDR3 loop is CASSRATGQPQHF. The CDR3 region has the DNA TGTGCCAGCAGTAGAGCCACAGGTCAGCCCCAGCATTTT.

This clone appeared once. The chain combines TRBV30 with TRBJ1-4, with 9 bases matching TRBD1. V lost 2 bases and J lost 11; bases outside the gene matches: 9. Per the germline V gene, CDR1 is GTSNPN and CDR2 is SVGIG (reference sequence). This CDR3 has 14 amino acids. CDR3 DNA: TGTGCCTGGAGTTCCGGACAGGGGCAGCATAAACTGTTTTTT. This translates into CAWSSGQGQHKLFF.

The DNA for the CDR3 is TGTGCCAGCAGAGCTTGGCAGGGGGGCGAGCAGTACTTC. Translated: CASRAWQGGEQYF. V is TRBV12-3 or TRBV12-4 and J is TRBJ2-7; weak D call: TRBD1 (7 bases). The V and J ends lost 6 bases and 6 bases respectively, with 15 bases between them. CDR3 size: 13 residues.

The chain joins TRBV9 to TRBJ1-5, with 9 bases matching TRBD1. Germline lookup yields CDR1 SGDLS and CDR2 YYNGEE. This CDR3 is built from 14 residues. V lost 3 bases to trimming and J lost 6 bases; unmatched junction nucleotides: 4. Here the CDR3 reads CASSEGQGTQPQHF. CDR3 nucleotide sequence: TGTGCCAGCAGCGAAGGACAGGGGACTCAGCCCCAGCATTTT.

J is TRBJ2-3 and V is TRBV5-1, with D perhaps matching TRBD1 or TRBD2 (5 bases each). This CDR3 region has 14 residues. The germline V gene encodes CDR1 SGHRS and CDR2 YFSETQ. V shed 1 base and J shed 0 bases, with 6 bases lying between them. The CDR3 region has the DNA TGCGCCAGCAGCTTGCGGGACAGCACAGATACGCAGTATTTT. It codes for CASSLRDSTDTQYF.

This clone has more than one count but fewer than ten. CDR3 sequence reads: CASSDGAVLIYTF. The DNA for the CDR3 is TGTGCCAGTAGTGACGGGGCAGTCTTAATCTACACCTTC. The chain links TRBV12-3 or TRBV12-4 to TRBJ1-2, with a weak D call TRBD1 (5 bases). This CDR3 contains 13 residues. The ends were cut back, 9 bases at V and 10 bases at J, with 21 bases in the middle.

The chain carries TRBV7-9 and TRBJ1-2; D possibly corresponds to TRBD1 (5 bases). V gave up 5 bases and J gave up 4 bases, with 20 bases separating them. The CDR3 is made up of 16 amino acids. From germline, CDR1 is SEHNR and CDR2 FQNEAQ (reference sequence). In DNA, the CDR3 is TGTGCCAGCAGCCCTCGAAGATCCTCCGGGACCTATGGCTACACCTTC. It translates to CASSPRRSSGTYGYTF.

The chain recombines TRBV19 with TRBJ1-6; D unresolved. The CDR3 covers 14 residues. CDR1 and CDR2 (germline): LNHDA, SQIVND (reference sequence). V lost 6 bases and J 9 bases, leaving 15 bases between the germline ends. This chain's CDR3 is CASSDTGRGSPLHF. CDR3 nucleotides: TGTGCCAGTAGCGATACCGGGCGGGGTTCACCCCTCCACTTT.

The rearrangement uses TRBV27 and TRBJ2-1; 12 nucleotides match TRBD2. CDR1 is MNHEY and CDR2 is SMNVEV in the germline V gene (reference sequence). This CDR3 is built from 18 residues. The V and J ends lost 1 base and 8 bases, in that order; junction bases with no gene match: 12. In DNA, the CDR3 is TGTGCCAGCAGTTTATGGTTGACTAGCGGGAGAAGGGACTATGAGCAGTTCTTC. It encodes CASSLWLTSGRRDYEQFF.

CDR3 sequence (DNA): TGCGCCAGCAAGGACTCCTATAATTCACCCCTCCACTTT. Its translation: CASKDSYNSPLHF. The chain carries TRBV10-1 and TRBJ1-6; D gene uncertain. Looked up from germline, CDR1 is WNHNN and CDR2 is SYGVQD (reference sequence). This CDR3 has 13 residues. V lost 7 bases to trimming and J lost 0 bases, with 4 bases between them.

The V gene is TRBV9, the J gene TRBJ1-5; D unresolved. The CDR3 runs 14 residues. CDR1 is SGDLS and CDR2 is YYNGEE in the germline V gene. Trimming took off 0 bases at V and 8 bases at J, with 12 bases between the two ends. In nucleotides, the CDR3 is TGTGCCAGCAGCGTAGAACCGGGAATCAAGCCCCAGCATTTT. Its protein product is CASSVEPGIKPQHF.

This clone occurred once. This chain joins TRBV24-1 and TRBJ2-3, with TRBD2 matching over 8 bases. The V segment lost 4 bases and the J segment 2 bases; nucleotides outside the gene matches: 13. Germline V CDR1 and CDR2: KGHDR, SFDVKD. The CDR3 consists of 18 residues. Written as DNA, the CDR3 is TGTGCCACCAGTGACCCGGTGGGATTAGCGGGGACCACAGATACGCAGTATTTT. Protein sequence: CATSDPVGLAGTTDTQYF.

In DNA, the CDR3 is TGTGCCAGCAGTGGACAGGTGAACACCGGGGAGCTGTTTTTT. This codes for CASSGQVNTGELFF. This rearrangement joins TRBV27 to TRBJ2-2; 7 bases line up with TRBD1. The CDR3 sequence is 14 residues long. The germline gives CDR1 MNHEY, CDR2 SMNVEV (reference sequence). V trimming: 5 bases; J trimming: 1 base; junction bases outside the gene matches: 1.

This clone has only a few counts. The CDR3 nucleotides read TGTGCCAGCAGTTACTCGCGAAGACCCTACGAGCAGTACTTC. It yields the protein CASSYSRRPYEQYF. The V and J genes are TRBV6-5 and TRBJ2-7; unclear D gene. The CDR3 has 14 residues. The germline CDR1 and CDR2 sequences are MNHEY and SVGAGI. V shed 0 bases and J shed 2 bases, with 8 bases lying between them.

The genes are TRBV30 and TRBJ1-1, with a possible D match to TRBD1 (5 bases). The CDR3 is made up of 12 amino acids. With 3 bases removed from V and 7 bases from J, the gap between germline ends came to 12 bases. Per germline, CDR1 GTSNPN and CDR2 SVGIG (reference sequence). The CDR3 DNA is TGTGCCTGGAGAGGGGTGCGGAGTGAAGCTTTCTTT. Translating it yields CAWRGVRSEAFF.

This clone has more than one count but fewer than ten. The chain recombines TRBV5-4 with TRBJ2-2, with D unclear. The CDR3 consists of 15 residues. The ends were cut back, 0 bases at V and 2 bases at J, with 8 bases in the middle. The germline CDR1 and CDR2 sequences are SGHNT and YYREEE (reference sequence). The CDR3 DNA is TGTGCCAGCAGCTTGGGTGGGGATAACACCGGGGAGCTGTTTTTT. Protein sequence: CASSLGGDNTGELFF.

DNA of the CDR3: TGCGCCAGCAGCCCTATAAGGACAGGGAGCTCCTACAATGAGCAGTTCTTC. This gives the protein CASSPIRTGSSYNEQFF. The chain recombines TRBV5-1 with TRBJ2-1; 8 nucleotides align to TRBD1. J lost 0 bases, V lost 4 bases, and 9 bases had no gene match. The CDR3 extends over 17 amino acids. The V gene's germline CDR1 is SGHRS and CDR2 YFSETQ.

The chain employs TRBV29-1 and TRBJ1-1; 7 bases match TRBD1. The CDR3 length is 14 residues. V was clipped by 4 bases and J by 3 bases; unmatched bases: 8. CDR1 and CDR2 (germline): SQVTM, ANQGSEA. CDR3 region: CSVGPPQGDTEAFF. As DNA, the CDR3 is TGCAGCGTTGGCCCCCCCCAGGGGGACACTGAAGCTTTCTTT.

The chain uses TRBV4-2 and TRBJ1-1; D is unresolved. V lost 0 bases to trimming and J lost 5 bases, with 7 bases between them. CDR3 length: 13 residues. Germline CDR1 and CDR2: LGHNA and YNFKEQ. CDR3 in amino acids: CASSQEGGTEAFF. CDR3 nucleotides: TGTGCCAGCAGCCAAGAGGGTGGAACTGAAGCTTTCTTT.

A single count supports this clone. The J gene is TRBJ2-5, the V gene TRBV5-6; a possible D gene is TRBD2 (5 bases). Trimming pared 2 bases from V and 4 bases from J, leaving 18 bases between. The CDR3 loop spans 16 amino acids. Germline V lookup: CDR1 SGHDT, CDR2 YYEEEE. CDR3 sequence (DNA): TGTGCCAGCAGCTTCCCGGGAAGTTGGCTCAGAGAGACCCAGTACTTC. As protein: CASSFPGSWLRETQYF.

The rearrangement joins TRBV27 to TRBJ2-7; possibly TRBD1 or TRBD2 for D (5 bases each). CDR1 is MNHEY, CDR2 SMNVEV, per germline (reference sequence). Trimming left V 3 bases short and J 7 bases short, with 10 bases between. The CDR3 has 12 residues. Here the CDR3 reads CASSLMGEEQYF. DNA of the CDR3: TGTGCCAGCAGTTTGATGGGGGAGGAGCAGTACTTC.

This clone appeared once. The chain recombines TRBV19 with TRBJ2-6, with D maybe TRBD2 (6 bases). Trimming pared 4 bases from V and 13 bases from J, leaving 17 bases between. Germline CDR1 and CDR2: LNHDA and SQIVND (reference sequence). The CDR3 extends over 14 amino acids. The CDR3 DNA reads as TGTGCCAGTAGTACGGCCGGGAGAGCCCGTGTCCTGACTTTC. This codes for CASSTAGRARVLTF.

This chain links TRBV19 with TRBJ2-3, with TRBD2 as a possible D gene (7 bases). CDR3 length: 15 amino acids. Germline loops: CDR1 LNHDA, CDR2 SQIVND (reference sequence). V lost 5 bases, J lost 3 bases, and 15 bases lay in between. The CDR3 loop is CASSLARGGTDTQYF. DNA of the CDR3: TGTGCCAGTAGTTTGGCTAGGGGGGGTACAGATACGCAGTATTTT. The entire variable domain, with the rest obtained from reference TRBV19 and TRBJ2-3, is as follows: DGGITQSPKYLFRKEGQNVTLSCEQNLNHDAMYWYRQDPGQGLRLIYYSQIVNDFQKGDIAEGYSVSREKKESFPLTVTSAQKNPTAFYLCASSLARGGTDTQYFGPGTRLTVL.

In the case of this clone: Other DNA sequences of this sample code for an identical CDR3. The CDR3 is CAISAAGSSYEQYF. DNA of the CDR3: TGTGCCATCAGTGCGGCAGGAAGCTCCTACGAGCAGTACTTC. The rearrangement links TRBV10-3 to TRBJ2-7; D unclear. Germline V gene sequence: CDR1 ENHRY, CDR2 SYGVKD. The CDR3 covers 14 residues. V lost 4 bases and J lost 0, with 10 bases in between.